The rows below give T cell receptor beta chains drawn from one sample of a study of technical replicates of blood from a few donors. This table comes from immunoSEQ multiplex PCR, and its TCRdb copy is limited to in-frame clones, with some not included. The sample has 65,000 to 95,000 clones; 97% are singletons. Sequencing was performed on T cells isolated from PBMCs. These receptors were obtained from a human donor in good health. The CDR3 runs from the conserved cysteine through the conserved F or W. Fields, in order: D gene, V gene, CDR3 length, clone size, J gene, CDR3 protein, CDR3 DNA. A D gene is named only where the DNA matches it firmly. Clone sizes are given selectively: once, few, many, or a class where the clone is expanded.

D gene: .
V gene: TRBV28
CDR3 length: 14
clone size: .
J gene: TRBJ2-5
CDR3 protein: CASSLTPSRETQYF
CDR3 DNA: TGTGCCAGCAGTTTAACCCCCTCTAGAGAGACCCAGTACTTC

D gene: TRBD1
V gene: TRBV19
CDR3 length: 13
clone size: .
J gene: TRBJ1-1
CDR3 protein: CASSIDRDTEAFF
CDR3 DNA: TGTGCCAGTAGTATCGACAGGGATACTGAAGCTTTCTTT

D gene: .
V gene: TRBV5-5
CDR3 length: 14
clone size: once
J gene: TRBJ2-3
CDR3 protein: CASSLTGSGDTQYF
CDR3 DNA: TGTGCCAGCAGCTTGACAGGGTCGGGGGATACGCAGTATTTT

D gene: .
V gene: TRBV5-4
CDR3 length: 13
clone size: .
J gene: TRBJ2-7
CDR3 protein: CASSLPRAREQYF
CDR3 DNA: TGTGCCAGCAGCTTACCCAGGGCCCGGGAGCAGTACTTC

D gene: .
V gene: TRBV11-2
CDR3 length: 16
clone size: .
J gene: TRBJ2-5
CDR3 protein: CASSPRRAVRQETQYF
CDR3 DNA: TGTGCCAGCAGCCCCCGGCGGGCGGTTAGACAAGAGACCCAGTACTTC

D gene: TRBD1
V gene: TRBV5-1
CDR3 length: 16
clone size: .
J gene: TRBJ2-1
CDR3 protein: CASSLSGTASYNEQFF
CDR3 DNA: TGCGCCAGCAGCCTTTCCGGGACAGCCTCCTACAATGAGCAGTTCTTC

D gene: .
V gene: TRBV7-2
CDR3 length: 16
clone size: .
J gene: TRBJ1-2
CDR3 protein: CASSIAGGGGNYGYTF
CDR3 DNA: TGTGCCAGCAGCATAGCCGGGGGTGGGGGTAACTATGGCTACACCTTC

D gene: .
V gene: TRBV4-2
CDR3 length: 14
clone size: .
J gene: TRBJ1-1
CDR3 protein: CASSQDSGNTEAFF
CDR3 DNA: TGTGCCAGCAGCCAAGATAGTGGGAACACTGAAGCTTTCTTT

D gene: .
V gene: TRBV30
CDR3 length: 13
clone size: .
J gene: TRBJ1-1
CDR3 protein: CAWSRTENTEAFF
CDR3 DNA: TGTGCCTGGAGTAGGACAGAGAACACTGAAGCTTTCTTT

D gene: .
V gene: TRBV9
CDR3 length: 12
clone size: .
J gene: TRBJ1-2
CDR3 protein: CASSTGTFGYTF
CDR3 DNA: TGTGCCAGCAGCACTGGGACTTTTGGCTACACCTTC

D gene: TRBD1
V gene: TRBV11-2
CDR3 length: 14
clone size: once
J gene: TRBJ1-1
CDR3 protein: CASSSGGVNTEAFF
CDR3 DNA: TGTGCCAGCAGCTCAGGGGGCGTGAACACTGAAGCTTTCTTT

D gene: TRBD1
V gene: TRBV7-9
CDR3 length: 14
clone size: .
J gene: TRBJ1-4
CDR3 protein: CASSRQGSNEKLFF
CDR3 DNA: TGTGCCAGCAGCAGACAGGGGTCAAATGAAAAACTGTTTTTT

D gene: TRBD2
V gene: TRBV5-1
CDR3 length: 17
clone size: .
J gene: TRBJ2-2
CDR3 protein: CASSLGASGSSTGELFF
CDR3 DNA: TGCGCCAGCAGCTTAGGGGCTAGCGGGAGTTCAACCGGGGAGCTGTTTTTT

D gene: .
V gene: TRBV5-8
CDR3 length: 19
clone size: once
J gene: TRBJ2-6
CDR3 protein: CASSRLTGTWGSGANVLTF
CDR3 DNA: TGTGCCAGCAGCCGCCTGACAGGGACTTGGGGGTCTGGGGCCAACGTCCTGACTTTC

D gene: TRBD1
V gene: TRBV6-5
CDR3 length: 14
clone size: .
J gene: TRBJ2-7
CDR3 protein: CASSRTGRSYEQYF
CDR3 DNA: TGTGCCAGCAGTAGGACAGGTCGCTCCTACGAGCAGTACTTC

D gene: .
V gene: TRBV6-5
CDR3 length: 15
clone size: .
J gene: TRBJ2-6
CDR3 protein: CASDAGTSGANVLTF
CDR3 DNA: TGTGCCAGCGATGCGGGGACCTCTGGGGCCAACGTCCTGACTTTC

D gene: .
V gene: TRBV10-1
CDR3 length: 10
clone size: .
J gene: TRBJ1-2
CDR3 protein: CASSVYGYTF
CDR3 DNA: TGCGCCAGCAGCGTCTATGGCTACACCTTC

D gene: .
V gene: TRBV5-1
CDR3 length: 15
clone size: .
J gene: TRBJ2-1
CDR3 protein: CASSLASLGVSEQFF
CDR3 DNA: TGCGCCAGCAGCTTGGCTTCTTTGGGCGTCTCTGAGCAGTTCTTC

D gene: .
V gene: TRBV4-2
CDR3 length: 15
clone size: .
J gene: TRBJ1-4
CDR3 protein: CASSQAGVYGEKLFF
CDR3 DNA: TGTGCCAGCAGCCAAGCCGGGGTTTACGGGGAAAAACTGTTTTTT

D gene: TRBD1
V gene: TRBV4-1
CDR3 length: 15
clone size: .
J gene: TRBJ1-2
CDR3 protein: CASSQGGQGIYGYTF
CDR3 DNA: TGCGCCAGCAGCCAAGGGGGACAGGGAATCTATGGCTACACCTTC

D gene: TRBD1
V gene: TRBV25-1
CDR3 length: 14
clone size: .
J gene: TRBJ1-4
CDR3 protein: CASSSPTGGEKLFF
CDR3 DNA: TGTGCCAGCAGCTCCCCGACAGGGGGTGAAAAACTGTTTTTT

D gene: TRBD1
V gene: TRBV29-1
CDR3 length: 12
clone size: few
J gene: TRBJ1-1
CDR3 protein: CSGGQGASEAFF
CDR3 DNA: TGCAGCGGGGGACAGGGGGCCAGTGAAGCTTTCTTT

D gene: .
V gene: TRBV4-1
CDR3 length: 14
clone size: .
J gene: TRBJ2-7
CDR3 protein: CASSQGQGSYEQYF
CDR3 DNA: TGCGCCAGCAGCCAAGGGCAGGGGTCCTACGAGCAGTACTTC

D gene: .
V gene: TRBV27
CDR3 length: 15
clone size: .
J gene: TRBJ2-5
CDR3 protein: CASKNPGGGQETQYF
CDR3 DNA: TGTGCCAGCAAGAATCCCGGAGGAGGCCAAGAGACCCAGTACTTC

D gene: .
V gene: TRBV4-1
CDR3 length: 14
clone size: .
J gene: TRBJ1-1
CDR3 protein: CASSPRDTYTEAFF
CDR3 DNA: TGCGCCAGCAGCCCACGGGACACATACACTGAAGCTTTCTTT

D gene: TRBD2
V gene: TRBV6-6
CDR3 length: 14
clone size: .
J gene: TRBJ2-7
CDR3 protein: CASSHSGGTYEQYF
CDR3 DNA: TGTGCCAGCAGCCACAGCGGGGGTACGTACGAGCAGTACTTC

D gene: TRBD1
V gene: TRBV7-9
CDR3 length: 13
clone size: .
J gene: TRBJ2-7
CDR3 protein: CASSPGQGHEQYF
CDR3 DNA: TGTGCCAGCAGCCCGGGACAGGGACACGAGCAGTACTTC

D gene: .
V gene: TRBV5-4
CDR3 length: 17
clone size: .
J gene: TRBJ1-1
CDR3 protein: CASSLEWQGRANTEAFF
CDR3 DNA: TGTGCCAGCAGCCTCGAATGGCAGGGAAGGGCGAACACTGAAGCTTTCTTT

D gene: .
V gene: TRBV6-6
CDR3 length: 15
clone size: .
J gene: TRBJ1-2
CDR3 protein: CASSYPRVGNYGYTF
CDR3 DNA: TGTGCCAGCAGTTACCCCAGGGTCGGAAACTATGGCTACACCTTC

D gene: TRBD1
V gene: TRBV4-1
CDR3 length: 15
clone size: .
J gene: TRBJ1-2
CDR3 protein: CASSHPTGTIQGYTF
CDR3 DNA: TGCGCCAGCAGCCATCCGACAGGGACCATTCAAGGCTACACCTTC

D gene: TRBD2
V gene: TRBV9
CDR3 length: 16
clone size: .
J gene: TRBJ2-5
CDR3 protein: CASSEPGLAGYETQYF
CDR3 DNA: TGTGCCAGCAGCGAACCGGGACTAGCGGGGTACGAGACCCAGTACTTC

D gene: .
V gene: TRBV11-2
CDR3 length: 13
clone size: .
J gene: TRBJ1-6
CDR3 protein: CASSLETGSPLHF
CDR3 DNA: TGTGCCAGCAGCTTAGAAACTGGTTCACCCCTCCACTTT

D gene: TRBD2
V gene: TRBV5-4
CDR3 length: 15
clone size: .
J gene: TRBJ2-1
CDR3 protein: CASSSRDYPYNEQFF
CDR3 DNA: TGTGCCAGCAGCTCCCGGGACTACCCCTACAATGAGCAGTTCTTC

D gene: .
V gene: TRBV11-1
CDR3 length: 13
clone size: .
J gene: TRBJ1-1
CDR3 protein: CASRLDGRTEAFF
CDR3 DNA: TGTGCCAGCAGGTTAGACGGGAGGACTGAAGCTTTCTTT

D gene: .
V gene: TRBV7-6
CDR3 length: 15
clone size: .
J gene: TRBJ1-1
CDR3 protein: CASSLSTGMNTEAFF
CDR3 DNA: TGTGCCAGCAGCTTAAGTACAGGGATGAACACTGAAGCTTTCTTT

D gene: .
V gene: TRBV15
CDR3 length: 13
clone size: .
J gene: TRBJ1-1
CDR3 protein: CATSTTTDTEAFF
CDR3 DNA: TGTGCCACCAGCACGACTACGGACACTGAAGCTTTCTTT

D gene: TRBD2
V gene: TRBV27
CDR3 length: 16
clone size: .
J gene: TRBJ2-7
CDR3 protein: CASSSAVGTSVYEQYF
CDR3 DNA: TGTGCCAGCAGTTCCGCCGTAGGGACTAGCGTCTACGAGCAGTACTTC

D gene: .
V gene: TRBV6-5
CDR3 length: 13
clone size: .
J gene: TRBJ2-7
CDR3 protein: CASRTGQYYEQYF
CDR3 DNA: TGTGCCAGCAGAACCGGACAGTACTACGAGCAGTACTTC

D gene: TRBD2
V gene: TRBV9
CDR3 length: 19
clone size: .
J gene: TRBJ2-5
CDR3 protein: CASSAGLAGGRVEAETQYF
CDR3 DNA: TGTGCCAGCAGCGCGGGACTAGCGGGGGGGCGAGTAGAAGCGGAGACCCAGTACTTC

D gene: .
V gene: TRBV7-7
CDR3 length: 15
clone size: once
J gene: TRBJ2-2
CDR3 protein: CASSKQTGYPGELFF
CDR3 DNA: TGTGCCAGCAGCAAACAAACAGGGTATCCCGGGGAGCTGTTTTTT

D gene: .
V gene: TRBV4-1
CDR3 length: 14
clone size: .
J gene: TRBJ2-1
CDR3 protein: CASSPLTDYNEQFF
CDR3 DNA: TGCGCCAGCAGCCCCCTAACAGATTACAATGAGCAGTTCTTC

D gene: TRBD1
V gene: TRBV27
CDR3 length: 14
clone size: .
J gene: TRBJ2-7
CDR3 protein: CASSTDRELREQYF
CDR3 DNA: TGTGCCAGCAGTACGGACAGGGAACTACGCGAGCAGTACTTC

D gene: .
V gene: TRBV21-1
CDR3 length: 15
clone size: .
J gene: TRBJ1-2
CDR3 protein: CASSSPLRDRDGYTF
CDR3 DNA: TGTGCCAGCAGCTCGCCCCTCCGGGACAGGGATGGCTACACCTTC

D gene: .
V gene: TRBV7-3
CDR3 length: 14
clone size: .
J gene: TRBJ1-2
CDR3 protein: CASSLMTGGGGYTF
CDR3 DNA: TGTGCCAGCAGCTTAATGACTGGGGGGGGTGGCTACACCTTC

D gene: TRBD1
V gene: TRBV7-2
CDR3 length: 14
clone size: .
J gene: TRBJ1-4
CDR3 protein: CASRGTGLMMKLFF
CDR3 DNA: TGTGCCAGCAGGGGGACAGGCTTAATGATGAAACTGTTTTTT

D gene: TRBD2
V gene: TRBV29-1
CDR3 length: 15
clone size: .
J gene: TRBJ2-3
CDR3 protein: CSVVLAGGSTDTQYF
CDR3 DNA: TGCAGCGTTGTCTTAGCGGGAGGGAGCACAGATACGCAGTATTTT

D gene: .
V gene: TRBV30
CDR3 length: 13
clone size: .
J gene: TRBJ1-1
CDR3 protein: CAWSKAGVTEAFF
CDR3 DNA: TGTGCCTGGAGTAAGGCAGGGGTCACTGAAGCTTTCTTT

D gene: .
V gene: TRBV28
CDR3 length: 17
clone size: .
J gene: TRBJ2-7
CDR3 protein: CASSFFFGAVSSYEQYF
CDR3 DNA: TGTGCCAGCAGTTTCTTTTTCGGAGCGGTAAGCTCCTACGAGCAGTACTTC

D gene: .
V gene: TRBV29-1
CDR3 length: 12
clone size: few
J gene: TRBJ1-1
CDR3 protein: CSVPDISTEAFF
CDR3 DNA: TGCAGCGTTCCGGACATTTCCACTGAAGCTTTCTTT

D gene: .
V gene: TRBV15
CDR3 length: 15
clone size: .
J gene: TRBJ2-5
CDR3 protein: CATSRVKGAKETQYF
CDR3 DNA: TGTGCCACCAGCCGGGTTAAGGGAGCTAAAGAGACCCAGTACTTC

D gene: TRBD1
V gene: TRBV28
CDR3 length: 14
clone size: .
J gene: TRBJ1-5
CDR3 protein: CASRQPGQAQPQHF
CDR3 DNA: TGTGCCAGCAGACAACCGGGACAGGCCCAGCCCCAGCATTTT

D gene: .
V gene: TRBV5-5
CDR3 length: 14
clone size: once
J gene: TRBJ2-5
CDR3 protein: CASSLSSVEETQYF
CDR3 DNA: TGTGCCAGCAGCTTAAGCTCGGTAGAGGAGACCCAGTACTTC

D gene: .
V gene: TRBV7-8
CDR3 length: 15
clone size: .
J gene: TRBJ1-2
CDR3 protein: CASLGAAYTRYGYTF
CDR3 DNA: TGTGCCAGCCTTGGGGCAGCTTACACGCGGTATGGCTACACCTTC

D gene: TRBD1
V gene: TRBV5-1
CDR3 length: 15
clone size: .
J gene: TRBJ2-7
CDR3 protein: CASSLGQGRSYEQYF
CDR3 DNA: TGCGCCAGCAGCTTGGGACAGGGTAGGTCCTACGAGCAGTACTTC

D gene: TRBD2
V gene: TRBV5-5
CDR3 length: 15
clone size: .
J gene: TRBJ2-5
CDR3 protein: CASSLGLAAQETQYF
CDR3 DNA: TGTGCCAGCAGTCTCGGACTAGCGGCCCAAGAGACCCAGTACTTC